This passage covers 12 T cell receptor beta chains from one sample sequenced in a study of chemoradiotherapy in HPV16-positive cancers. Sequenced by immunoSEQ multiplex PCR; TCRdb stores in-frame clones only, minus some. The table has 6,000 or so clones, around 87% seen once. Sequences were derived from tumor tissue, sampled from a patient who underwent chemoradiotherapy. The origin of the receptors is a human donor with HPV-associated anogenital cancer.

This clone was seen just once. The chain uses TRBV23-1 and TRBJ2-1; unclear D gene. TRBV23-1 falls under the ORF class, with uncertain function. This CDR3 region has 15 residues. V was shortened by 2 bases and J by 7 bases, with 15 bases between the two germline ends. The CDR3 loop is CASSQPLGAKNEQFF. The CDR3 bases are TGCGCCAGCAGTCAACCCCTAGGAGCGAAAAATGAGCAGTTCTTC.

The CDR3: CASSQEGGNFDLGQETQYF. In nucleotides, the CDR3 is TGTGCCAGCAGCCAGGAAGGGGGGAACTTCGACTTGGGCCAAGAGACCCAGTACTTC. This sequence joins TRBV5-4 and TRBJ2-5; possibly TRBD1 or TRBD2 for D (6 bases each). The CDR3 consists of 19 residues. The V gene lost 4 bases and the J gene lost 1 base, with 26 bases spanning the gap. Germline V gene lookup returns CDR1 SGHNT and CDR2 YYREEE (reference sequence).

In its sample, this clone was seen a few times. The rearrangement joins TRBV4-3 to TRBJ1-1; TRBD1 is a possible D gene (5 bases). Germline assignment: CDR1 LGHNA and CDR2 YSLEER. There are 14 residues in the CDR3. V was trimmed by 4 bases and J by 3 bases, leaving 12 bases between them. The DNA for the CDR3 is TGCGCCAGCAGCCCCAACCTAGGGGACACTGAAGCTTTCTTT. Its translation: CASSPNLGDTEAFF.

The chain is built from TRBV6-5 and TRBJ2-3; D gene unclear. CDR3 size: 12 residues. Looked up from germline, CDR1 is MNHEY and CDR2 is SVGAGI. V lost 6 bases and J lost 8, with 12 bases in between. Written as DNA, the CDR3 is TGTGCCAGCAGACGGCGAATGGGTACGCAGTATTTT. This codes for CASRRRMGTQYF.

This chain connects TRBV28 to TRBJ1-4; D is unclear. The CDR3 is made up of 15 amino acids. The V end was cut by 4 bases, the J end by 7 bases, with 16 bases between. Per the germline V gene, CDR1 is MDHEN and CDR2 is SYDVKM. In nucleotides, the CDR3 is TGTGCCAGCAGTTCTAACCGGGAGAGAGGTGAAAAACTGTTTTTT. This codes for CASSSNRERGEKLFF. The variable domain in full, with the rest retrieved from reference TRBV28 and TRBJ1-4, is DVKVTQSSRYLVKRTGEKVFLECVQDMDHENMFWYRQDPGLGLRLIYFSYDVKMKEKGDIPEGYSVSREKKERFSLILESASTNQTSMYLCASSSNRERGEKLFFGSGTQLSVL.

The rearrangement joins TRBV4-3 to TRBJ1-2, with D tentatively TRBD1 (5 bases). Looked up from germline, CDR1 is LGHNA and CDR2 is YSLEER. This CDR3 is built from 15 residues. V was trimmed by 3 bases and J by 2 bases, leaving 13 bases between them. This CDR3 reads CASSHGPDNNYGYTF. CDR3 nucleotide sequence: TGCGCCAGCAGCCACGGCCCGGACAACAACTATGGCTACACCTTC.

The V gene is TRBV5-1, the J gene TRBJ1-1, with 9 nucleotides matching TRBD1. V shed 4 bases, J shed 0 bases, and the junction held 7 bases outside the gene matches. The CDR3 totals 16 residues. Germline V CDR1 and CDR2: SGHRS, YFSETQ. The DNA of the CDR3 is TGCGCCAGCAGCCGGGACAGGGTAGGGGTGAACACTGAAGCTTTCTTT. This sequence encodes CASSRDRVGVNTEAFF.

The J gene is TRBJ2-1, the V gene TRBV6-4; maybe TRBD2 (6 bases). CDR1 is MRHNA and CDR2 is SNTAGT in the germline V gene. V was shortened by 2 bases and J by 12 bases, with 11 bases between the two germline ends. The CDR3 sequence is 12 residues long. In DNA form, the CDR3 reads TGTGCCAGCAGTGACGGGAGGAGCGGGCAGTTCTTC. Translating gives CASSDGRSGQFF.

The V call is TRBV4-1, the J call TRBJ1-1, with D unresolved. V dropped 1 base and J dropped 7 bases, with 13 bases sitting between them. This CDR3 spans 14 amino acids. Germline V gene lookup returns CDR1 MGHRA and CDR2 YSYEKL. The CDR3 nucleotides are TGCGCCAGCAGCCAAGTACGTGAGGAGGATGAAGCTTTCTTT. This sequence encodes CASSQVREEDEAFF.

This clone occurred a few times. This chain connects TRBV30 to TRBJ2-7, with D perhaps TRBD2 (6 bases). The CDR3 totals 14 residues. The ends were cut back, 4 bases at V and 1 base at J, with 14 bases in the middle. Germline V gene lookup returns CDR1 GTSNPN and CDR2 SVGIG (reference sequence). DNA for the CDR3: TGTGCCTGGACCCCTAGCGACGGGTCCTACGAGCAGTACTTC. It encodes CAWTPSDGSYEQYF.

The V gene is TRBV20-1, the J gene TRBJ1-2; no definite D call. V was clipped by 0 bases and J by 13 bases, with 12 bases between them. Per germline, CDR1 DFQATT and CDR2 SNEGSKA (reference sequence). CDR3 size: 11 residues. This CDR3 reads CSARDRRAFTF. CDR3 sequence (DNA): TGCAGTGCTAGAGACCGACGGGCGTTCACCTTC.

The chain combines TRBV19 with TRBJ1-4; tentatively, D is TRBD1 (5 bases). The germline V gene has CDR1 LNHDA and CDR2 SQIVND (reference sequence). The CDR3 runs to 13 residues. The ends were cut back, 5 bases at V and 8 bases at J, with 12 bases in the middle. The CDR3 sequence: CASSRAGWEKLFF. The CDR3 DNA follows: TGTGCCAGTAGTCGGGCAGGGTGGGAAAAACTGTTTTTT.